The 7 T cell receptor beta chains in this list originate from one sample, sequenced in a study of CD8 T cells in Susac syndrome. An amount of RNA that ranged from about 0.45 to 1 ug was reverse transcribed with random hexamers. TCRdb re-derived calls from the immunoSEQ multiplex PCR reads in MiXCR, one entry per CDR3 protein. There are around 130,000 distinct CDR3 sequences in the sample; 90% to 95% occur only once, and approximately 0.11% lies in the top ten. Sequencing was performed on CD4+ T cells from PBMCs. These receptors originate from a human donor with multiple sclerosis.

The V gene is TRBV20-1, the J gene TRBJ2-5; 8 bases map to TRBD2. J gave up 5 bases and V 1 base, and 9 bases lay outside the gene matches. The germline CDR1 and CDR2 sequences are DFQATT and SNEGSKA (reference sequence). This CDR3 region has 15 residues. CDR3 sequence (DNA): TGCAGTGCTAGAGTTTGGGCCGGGAGGGATGAGACCCAGTACTTC. Its protein is CSARVWAGRDETQYF.

The CDR3 sequence is CASSPLGRAEQFF. DNA of the CDR3: TGTGCCAGCAGCCCTCTCGGCCGGGCTGAGCAGTTCTTC. The rearrangement links TRBV2 to TRBJ2-1, with no clear D. This CDR3 has 13 amino acids. V lost 6 bases and J 9 bases, leaving 15 bases between the germline ends. The germline V gene has CDR1 SNHLY and CDR2 FYNNEI.

The chain employs TRBV12-3 or TRBV12-4 and TRBJ1-5; perhaps TRBD1 as D (6 bases). CDR3 length: 14 residues. The ends were cut back, 5 bases at V and 6 bases at J, with 14 bases in the middle. The CDR3 DNA is TGTGCCAGCAGTGATACAGGGAGGACTCAGCCCCAGCATTTT. The encoded protein is CASSDTGRTQPQHF.

The V and J genes are TRBV7-8 and TRBJ2-1; D might be TRBD1 (5 bases). V lost 1 base to trimming and J lost 8 bases, with 15 bases between them. The germline gives CDR1 SGHVS, CDR2 FQNEAQ. The CDR3 totals 15 residues. As DNA, the CDR3 is TGTGCCAGCAGCTTAGAAGGGCCCAGGGCCCATGAGCAGTTCTTC. This codes for CASSLEGPRAHEQFF.

The chain uses TRBV9 and TRBJ1-1; D gene uncertain. V was trimmed by 0 bases and J by 3 bases, leaving 12 bases between them. CDR1 is SGDLS and CDR2 is YYNGEE in the germline V gene. CDR3 length equals 15 residues. CDR3 loop: CASSVGERSDTEAFF. The CDR3 DNA sequence: TGTGCCAGCAGCGTAGGAGAACGTAGTGACACTGAAGCTTTCTTT.

The rearrangement links TRBV7-3 to TRBJ1-2; tentative D call: TRBD1 (6 bases). The CDR3 has 13 residues. From germline, CDR1 is SGHTA and CDR2 FQGTGA. Trimming removed 5 bases at V and 10 bases at J, with 17 bases between. CDR3 sequence (DNA): TGTGCCAGCAGCCGCCCCGGGACAACGGACTACACCTTC. This translates into CASSRPGTTDYTF.

V gene TRBV27 combines with J gene TRBJ2-4; D remains unclear. In germline, CDR1 is MNHEY, CDR2 SMNVEV (reference sequence). This CDR3 comprises 15 residues. Trimming pared 5 bases from V and 2 bases from J, leaving 13 bases between. CDR3 sequence: CASSPTLKSKNIQYF. CDR3 nucleotides: TGTGCCAGCAGTCCTACCCTAAAGTCCAAAAACATTCAGTACTTC.